This T cell receptor (beta chain) was captured in a study of CD8 T cells in Susac syndrome. CD8+ and CD4+ T cells taken from blood had their TCR beta sequenced. Stable or active relapsing-remitting multiple sclerosis, untreated and meeting revised McDonald criteria, defined the controls. Random hexamers were used to reverse transcribe roughly 0.5 to 1 ug of RNA. The amplification used immunoSEQ multiplex PCR on TCR beta CDR3; it spanned 54 Vbeta and 13 Jbeta. TCRdb used MiXCR to reprocess the immunoSEQ multiplex PCR reads, holding one entry per CDR3 protein. The sample lists under 80,000 distinct CDR3 sequences, about 95% seen once, with approximately 0.4% in the top ten. Remarks on this clonotype: The antigen remains undetermined.

Findings of the study overall: Only a relatively small number of individuals were included in the TCR sequencing and HLA analysis.

Germline CDR1 LGHDT, CDR2 YNNKEL (reference sequence). V lost 0 bases and J lost 0, with 9 bases in between. This CDR3 spans 16 amino acids. This sequence joins TRBV3-1 and TRBJ1-5, with D perhaps matching TRBD1 (5 bases). Sequenced material: CD8+ T cells from PBMCs. The receptor comes from a human donor with multiple sclerosis. CDR3 sequence reads: CASSQEPGYSNQPQHF. CDR3 nucleotide sequence: TGTGCCAGCAGCCAAGAGCCAGGGTATAGCAATCAGCCCCAGCATTTT.